Sequencing of this T cell receptor beta chain was carried out in a study of T cells after yellow fever vaccination (dated by TCRdb to 2018 to 2020). At the level of the whole study: Libraries from fractions with low cell numbers were prepared with the SMART-Seq v4 Ultra Low Input RNA kit. Bulk TCR alpha and beta repertoires were sequenced longitudinally to track T-cell clones before and after primary and booster YFV17D yellow fever vaccination. Two healthy male donors, one aged 18 to 30 and one aged 30 to 40 years, made up the cohort. Blood was collected at multiple timepoints before and after primary and secondary immunization, and bulk PBMC replicates and cell subsets were isolated.

This clonotype came up many times. The specificity of this receptor is unknown. It has no much larger one-base neighbor in the sample; base qualities were not kept. Trimming takes 2 bases from V and 3 bases from J, and the germline ends sit 7 bases apart. CDR3 length: 12 amino acids, cysteine to phenylalanine. The kept DNA is CDR3 alone, 36 bases in frame from the first base. The germline V gene encodes CDR1 DFQATT and CDR2 SNEGSKA (reference sequence). Sequencing was carried out with an Illumina NovaSeq 6000. TCR cDNA was synthesized by 5'RACE template switching, which introduced a universal primer site and unique molecular identifiers. Priming of cDNA synthesis was performed from both the TCR alpha and TCR beta constant segments. Two PCR steps were used to amplify libraries, with sample barcodes and sequencing adapters being added in the second step. Sequencing of the libraries was done on either Illumina HiSeq 2500 (2x100 bp) or NovaSeq (2x150 bp). The paper's data handling went like this. MIGEC handled demultiplexing of reads and collapsing into UMI consensus sequences, while MiXCR performed V(D)J alignment. Vaccine-responding clonotypes were identified with edgeR using replicate PBMC samples, with FDR below 0.01 and a log2 fold change above 5 up to day 15 being required. CD4 or CD8 identity was assigned to each bulk clonotype according to whether the clonotype was present at higher abundance in the sequenced CD4 repertoire or the sequenced CD8 repertoire. TCRdb trimmed public reads at Q25 via fastp, called clones via MiXCR and kept in-frame beta chains. Here each entry gathers all rows of one CDR3 protein and keeps the most common genes and DNA. TCRdb, not the authors, supplied the V and J calls. This sample lists 250,000 to 300,000 distinct CDR3 sequences; around 4.9% were detected once. Of the sample, under 3.5% falls within the top ten clones.

This specimen's treatment or condition label, interpreted: live attenuated yellow fever vaccine strain. A standard Ficoll-Paque protocol was used to isolate PBMCs from peripheral blood. Dynabeads CD4 and CD8 positive selection kits were used to isolate the CD4 and CD8 T-cell fractions. TriZol was used to extract RNA from bulk PBMCs, from CD4 and CD8 fractions, and from dextramer-positive and dextramer-negative fractions. The paper's findings and limits, for the study overall: Most clones expanded after primary vaccination (almost 98% of CD4 and roughly 90% of CD8) were re-detected after the booster, suggesting that broad memory maintenance occurred. The secondary T-cell response was found to be weaker but faster than the primary response, with a peak reached on day 5 rather than on day 15. Because abundant contaminating clonotypes from the bulk population could be contained in FACS-sorted repertoires, computational filtering was required. The study included only two donors, which limits how far the findings can be generalized. A small fraction of clonotypes appeared in both the CD4 and CD8 compartments, likely as a result of convergent recombination.

The chain links TRBV20-1 with TRBJ1-1, with the D gene uncertain. The sequencing used CD4+ T cells sorted from PBMCs, collected on the day of the yellow fever booster vaccination. This TCR was sampled from a man aged 18 to 30 who received the YFV17D yellow fever vaccine. The DNA sequence is TGCAGTGCTAGAAGGCGTGACACTGAAGCTTTCTTT. Translated, this is CSARRRDTEAFF.